This TCR beta chain is from a study of T cells in Graves' hyperthyroidism and ophthalmopathy. Overall study context: Staff took peripheral blood when the initial diagnosis was made, before any treatment began. Study-wide results and caveats: Ophthalmopathy got predicted by the model a median about 6.7 months before its onset.

It was RNA transcripts that yielded the amplified TCR beta CDR3 regions. HTBI primers were used for first-round RT-PCR of the TCR CDR3. TCRdb re-called the multiplex PCR reads with MiXCR, one entry per CDR3 protein. Found here are roughly 510,000 distinct CDR3 sequences, about a fifth of them singletons; the top ten hold 26%. The CDR3 consists of 14 residues. Trimming left V 7 bases short and J 7 bases short, with 19 bases between. Note on this clonotype: Antigen specificity is unknown.

The TCR originated in a man aged 18-30 years with Graves' hyperthyroidism. Sequences were obtained from blood. The chain couples TRBV12-3 or TRBV12-4 to TRBJ1-2; possible D gene TRBD1, 5 bases. The CDR3 region has the DNA TGTGCCAGCAAACCGGGACCACAAGTCGGTGGCTACACCTTC. Translation gives CASKPGPQVGGYTF.